This T cell receptor beta chain appears in the sequencing data of a study of response to subunit inactivated influenza vaccine. This clonotype occurred a few times. Its antigen is as yet unknown. Regarding the study as a whole: Each seasonal flu vaccination may recruit only limited new T cells, authors suggested.

Germline CDR1 and CDR2: MNHNS and SASEGT. The CDR3 is made up of 15 amino acids. J gave up 4 bases and V 6 bases, and 8 bases lay outside the gene matches. TCRdb itself ran the RT-PCR reads through MiXCR, one entry per CDR3 protein. The table has around 710,000 distinct CDR3 sequences, about 15% seen once. The clonotype comes from a man over 45 who received an inactivated influenza vaccine. The chain couples TRBV6-1 to TRBJ2-3; 9 nucleotides agree with TRBD1. Sequencing was performed on PBMCs from blood, taken roughly 2 weeks before vaccination. The CDR3 reads CASSTRGQGSDTQYF. The CDR3 nucleotides read TGTGCCAGCAGCACTAGGGGACAGGGTTCAGATACGCAGTATTTT.